This T cell receptor (beta chain) was recorded in a study of OX40 agonist ivuxolimab in advanced cancers. The overall study: Earlier treatment with anti-PD-1, anti-PD-L1 or anti-CTLA-4 was permitted, and approximately 38% had received some.

Clones were sequenced by immunoSEQ multiplex PCR, and TCRdb holds only the in-frame ones, with some missing. This table has roughly 77,000 clones, 80% to 95% appearing once. A note on this clone: Its antigen is currently unknown.

With 1 base removed from V and 0 bases from J, the gap between germline ends came to 10 bases. The CDR3 is 16 amino acids. Germline-derived CDR1 and CDR2 are SEHNR and FQNEAQ (reference sequence). Study-level points and caveats: At 0.1 to 3.0 mg/kg, CD4+ and CD8+ blood T cells expanded clonally by week 6.

Patients were ruled out by autoimmune disease history or systemic immunosuppression. The TCR was taken from an adult with an advanced solid tumor such as melanoma, head and neck, liver or kidney cancer. The chain couples TRBV7-9 to TRBJ1-3, with D possibly TRBD1 on 5 matching bases. Here the sequenced sample was CD4+ or CD8+ T cells sorted from blood, taken in a trial of the OX40 agonist ivuxolimab. The CDR3 here is CASSLDTGSSGNTIYF. CDR3 sequence (DNA): TGTGCCAGCAGCTTAGATACAGGATCCTCTGGAAACACCATATATTTT. The full variable domain, with the rest looked up from reference TRBV7-9 and TRBJ1-3, is DTGVSQNPRHKITKRGQNVTFRCDPISEHNRLYWYRQTLGQGPEFLTYFQNEAQLEKSRLLSDRFSAERPKGSFSTLEIQRTEQGDSAMYLCASSLDTGSSGNTIYFGEGSWLTVV.